These 16 T cell receptor beta chains share one sample of origin, sequenced in a study of cytomegalovirus exposure and HLA in healthy donors. The study ran its PCR with 60 Vbeta and 13 Jbeta primers. Clones were sequenced by immunoSEQ multiplex PCR, and TCRdb holds only the in-frame ones, with some missing. The sample lists 100,000 to 150,000 clones; roughly 70% were seen once. The specimen sequenced was PBMCs. Receptor source: a man aged 35-49 years in good health and CMV-seropositive.

The chain is built from TRBV7-2 and TRBJ2-1, with TRBD2 identical over 9 bases. Germline V gives CDR1 SGHTA, CDR2 FQGNSA. The junction had 9 bases not matched to a gene; V was cut back by 5 bases and J by 4 bases. The CDR3 contains 16 residues. The CDR3 is CASSPWSSGVYNEQFF. DNA of the CDR3: TGTGCCAGCAGCCCCTGGTCTAGCGGGGTATACAATGAGCAGTTCTTC.

The V gene is TRBV7-9, the J gene TRBJ1-4, with D unclear. CDR1 and CDR2 (germline): SEHNR, FQNEAQ (reference sequence). This CDR3 contains 12 residues. V shed 5 bases and J shed 5 bases, with 6 bases lying between them. CDR3 sequence (DNA): TGTGCCAGCAGCCTCACAAATGAAAAACTGTTTTTT. Translated: CASSLTNEKLFF.

CDR3 loop: CASSLIEGARSPLHF. The CDR3 nucleotides are TGTGCCAGCAGCTTAATCGAGGGGGCGCGATCACCCCTCCACTTT. The chain couples TRBV11-2 to TRBJ1-6; 7 nucleotides line up with TRBD1. The germline V gene encodes CDR1 SGHAT and CDR2 FQNNGV. Unmatched junction bases numbered 8, after V lost 2 bases and J lost 10 bases. The CDR3 has 15 residues.

The chain combines TRBV19 with TRBJ2-2; the D gene is possibly TRBD1 (5 bases). Between the trimmed V and J ends, which lost 1 base and 6 bases, there was a span of 12 bases. This CDR3 contains 15 residues. Germline values: CDR1 LNHDA, CDR2 SQIVND (reference sequence). CDR3 region: CASSIAPGFAGELFF. The CDR3 DNA reads TGTGCCAGTAGTATAGCGCCAGGGTTCGCCGGGGAGCTGTTTTTT. The entire variable domain, with the rest obtained from reference TRBV19 and TRBJ2-2, is as follows: DGGITQSPKYLFRKEGQNVTLSCEQNLNHDAMYWYRQDPGQGLRLIYYSQIVNDFQKGDIAEGYSVSREKKESFPLTVTSAQKNPTAFYLCASSIAPGFAGELFFGEGSRLTVL.

This chain joins TRBV19 and TRBJ1-2; 8 bases are shared with TRBD1. This CDR3 comprises 20 residues. The germline CDR1 and CDR2 sequences are LNHDA and SQIVND (reference sequence). Unmatched junction bases numbered 21, after V lost 4 bases and J lost 2 bases. The CDR3 nucleotides are TGTGCCAGTAGTAAAAAAGTTAACCAGGGGGCCAGATTGGTAAACTATGGCTACACCTTC. Translating gives CASSKKVNQGARLVNYGYTF.

This rearrangement joins TRBV13 to TRBJ2-7, with 8 positions matching TRBD2. Trimming took 5 bases from V and 2 from J; bases not matched to a gene: 11. Looked up from germline, CDR1 is PRHDT and CDR2 is FYEKMQ (reference sequence). The CDR3 is 16 amino acids. CDR3 coding DNA: TGTGCCAGCAGCCCCTACGTAGCGGGGATAACCTACGAGCAGTACTTC. This sequence encodes CASSPYVAGITYEQYF. Full variable domain (outside the CDR3, taken from reference TRBV13 and TRBJ2-7): AAGVIQSPRHLIKEKRETATLKCYPIPRHDTVYWYQQGPGQDPQFLISFYEKMQSDKGSIPDRFSAQQFSDYHSELNMSSLELGDSALYFCASSPYVAGITYEQYFGPGTRLTVT.

The gene calls are TRBV7-2 and TRBJ2-3; D perhaps matches TRBD1 (6 bases). Germline values: CDR1 SGHTA, CDR2 FQGNSA. The CDR3 sequence is 14 residues long. V lost 1 base and J lost 4, with 9 bases in between. In DNA, the CDR3 is TGTGCCAGCAGCTTAGACAGGGTATCAGATACGCAGTATTTT. This gives the protein CASSLDRVSDTQYF.

The rearrangement links TRBV19 to TRBJ1-5; D remains ambiguous. Trimming took off 5 bases at V and 0 bases at J, with 5 bases between the two ends. Looked up from germline, CDR1 is LNHDA and CDR2 is SQIVND (reference sequence). CDR3 length: 13 amino acids. The CDR3 is CASSADSNQPQHF. The CDR3 region has the DNA TGTGCCAGTAGTGCAGATAGCAATCAGCCCCAGCATTTT.

The V and J genes are TRBV28 and TRBJ2-3; D remains unclear. Germline CDR1 reads MDHEN; CDR2 reads SYDVKM. The ends were cut back, 6 bases at V and 10 bases at J, with 11 bases in the middle. The CDR3 totals 11 residues. The CDR3 sequence: CASSQAIPQYF. The CDR3 nucleotides are TGTGCCAGCAGCCAAGCGATTCCGCAGTATTTT.

This chain links TRBV28 with TRBJ2-7, with 9 bases lining up with TRBD1. The junction had 3 bases not matched to a gene; V was cut back by 4 bases and J by 2 bases. Germline CDR1 is MDHEN and CDR2 is SYDVKM. The CDR3 consists of 14 residues. The CDR3 DNA follows: TGTGCCAGCAGTTCGACAGGGGGAACCTACGAGCAGTACTTC. This encodes CASSSTGGTYEQYF.

This clone was recorded a few times. The rearrangement links TRBV23-1 to TRBJ2-7, with D perhaps TRBD1 (7 bases). TRBV23-1 is noted as an ORF with a role that remains uncertain. The V and J ends lost 4 bases and 2 bases respectively, with 12 bases between them. CDR3 length equals 14 residues. This chain's CDR3 is CASSPPGGTYEQYF. The CDR3 bases are TGCGCCAGCAGTCCTCCAGGGGGGACCTACGAGCAGTACTTC.

The J gene is TRBJ1-1, the V gene TRBV4-1; 8 bases agree with TRBD1. Germline CDR1 MGHRA, CDR2 YSYEKL. This CDR3 is 20 amino acids long. Trimming took 0 bases from V and 0 from J; bases not matched to a gene: 15. CDR3 region: CASSQDRLGQALLVNTEAFF. In DNA, the CDR3 is TGCGCCAGCAGCCAAGATAGGTTGGGACAGGCCCTACTGGTGAACACTGAAGCTTTCTTT.

The genes are TRBV6-5 and TRBJ1-4; TRBD1 might be the D (6 bases). Trimming left V 6 bases short and J 0 bases short, with 11 bases between. The CDR3 has 15 residues. Germline loops: CDR1 MNHEY, CDR2 SVGAGI. CDR3 residues: CASSTGRATNEKLFF. DNA of the CDR3: TGTGCCAGCAGCACAGGGAGGGCAACTAATGAAAAACTGTTTTTT.

The chain links TRBV28 to TRBJ2-3; D might be TRBD1 (6 bases). CDR3 length: 12 residues. CDR1 and CDR2 (germline): MDHEN, SYDVKM. V dropped 8 bases and J dropped 8 bases, with 14 bases sitting between them. CDR3 protein: CASRLPRGTQYF. The CDR3 DNA is TGTGCCAGCCGCCTGCCCAGGGGTACGCAGTATTTT.

This rearrangement joins TRBV7-6 to TRBJ1-5; maybe TRBD1 (6 bases). CDR3 length: 13 residues. V lost 4 bases and J lost 3, with 7 bases in between. The V gene's germline CDR1 is SGHVS and CDR2 FNYEAQ. CDR3 bases: TGTGCCAGCAGCTGGACAGACAATCAGCCCCAGCATTTT. Its translation: CASSWTDNQPQHF.

V gene TRBV5-8 combines with J gene TRBJ2-1, with no clear D. This CDR3 region has 16 residues. V was clipped by 3 bases and J by 0 bases, with 13 bases between them. Germline CDR1 reads SGHTS; CDR2 reads YDEGEE. The CDR3 sequence is CASSSRRGSSYNEQFF. The CDR3 region has the DNA TGTGCCAGCAGCTCTAGACGCGGTAGCTCCTACAATGAGCAGTTCTTC.